The clone carrying this T cell receptor beta chain appeared once. These data belong to a study of blood T cell repertoires in COVID-19. About the research overall: Donors in the United States, Italy and Spain gave samples during acute or convalescent COVID-19. From T cells, B-cell-depleted T cells, or PBMCs came the material, which was cDNA or gDNA.

The CDR3 is 18 residues long. The V segment lost 2 bases and the J segment 0 bases; nucleotides outside the gene matches: 10. From germline, CDR1 is ENHRY and CDR2 SYGVKD. Study processing details: Amplification with reference gene primers provided the estimates of nucleated cell counts. TCRdb keeps only in-frame clones here, not all; method: immunoSEQ multiplex PCR. Clone size and the V and J calls come from that table; the DNA yielded D and trimming. Seen here are approximately 240,000 clones, around 81% observed once, and the top ten hold 2.3%. The V and J genes are TRBV10-3 and TRBJ1-5, with 7 bases identical to TRBD1. The sequence came from a woman aged 55-69 years with acute or convalescent COVID-19. The sample was peripheral blood. CDR3 amino acids: CAISERRTGTDSNQPQHF. The CDR3 coding sequence is TGTGCCATCAGTGAGCGAAGAACCGGGACAGATAGCAATCAGCCCCAGCATTTT.